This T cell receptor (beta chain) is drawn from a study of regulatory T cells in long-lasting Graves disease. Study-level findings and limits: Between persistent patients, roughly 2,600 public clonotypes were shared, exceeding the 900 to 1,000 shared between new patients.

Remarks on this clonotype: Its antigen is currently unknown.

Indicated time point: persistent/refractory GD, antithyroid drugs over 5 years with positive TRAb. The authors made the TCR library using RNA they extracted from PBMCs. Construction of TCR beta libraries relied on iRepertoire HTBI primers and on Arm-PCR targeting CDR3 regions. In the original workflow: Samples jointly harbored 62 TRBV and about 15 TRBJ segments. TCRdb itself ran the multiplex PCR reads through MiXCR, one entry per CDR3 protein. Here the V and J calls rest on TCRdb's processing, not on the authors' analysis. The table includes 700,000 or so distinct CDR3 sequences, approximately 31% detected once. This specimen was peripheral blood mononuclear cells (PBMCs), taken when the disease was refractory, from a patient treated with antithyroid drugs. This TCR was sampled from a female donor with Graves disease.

This CDR3 is CSAWDRASYEQYF. CDR3 nucleotide sequence: TGCAGTGCCTGGGACAGGGCCTCCTACGAGCAGTACTTC. The V and J genes are TRBV20-1 and TRBJ2-7, with 9 positions matching TRBD1. Germline loops: CDR1 DFQATT, CDR2 SNEGSKA (reference sequence). This CDR3 is built from 13 residues. Trimming took 6 bases from V and 0 from J; bases not matched to a gene: 3.